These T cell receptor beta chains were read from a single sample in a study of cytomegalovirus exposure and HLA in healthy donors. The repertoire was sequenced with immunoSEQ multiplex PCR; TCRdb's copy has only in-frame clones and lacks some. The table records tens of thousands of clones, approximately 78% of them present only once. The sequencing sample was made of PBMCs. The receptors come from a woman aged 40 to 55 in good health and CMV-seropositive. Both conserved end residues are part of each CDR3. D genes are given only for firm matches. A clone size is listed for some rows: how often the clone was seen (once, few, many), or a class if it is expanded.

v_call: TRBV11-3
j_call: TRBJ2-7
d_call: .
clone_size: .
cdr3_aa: CASSSRGSSSYEQYF
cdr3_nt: TGTGCCAGCAGCTCGAGGGGGTCTAGCTCCTACGAGCAGTACTTC

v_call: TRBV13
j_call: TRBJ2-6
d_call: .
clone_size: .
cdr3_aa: CASSLLTGEGSGANVLTF
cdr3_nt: TGTGCCAGCAGCTTATTGACAGGGGAGGGCTCTGGGGCCAACGTCCTGACTTTC

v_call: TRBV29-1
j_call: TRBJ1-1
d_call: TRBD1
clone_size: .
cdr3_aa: CSVLQGANTEAFF
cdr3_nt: TGCAGCGTCCTCCAGGGGGCGAACACTGAAGCTTTCTTT

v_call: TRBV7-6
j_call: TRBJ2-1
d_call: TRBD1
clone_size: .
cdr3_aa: CASSPTGGEQFF
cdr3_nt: TGTGCCAGCAGCCCGACAGGGGGTGAGCAGTTCTTC

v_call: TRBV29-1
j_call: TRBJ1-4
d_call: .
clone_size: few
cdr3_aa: CSVEQEKLFF
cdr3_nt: TGCAGCGTTGAACAGGAAAAACTGTTTTTT

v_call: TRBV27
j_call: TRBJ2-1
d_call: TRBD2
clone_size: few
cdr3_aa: CATRTARRLAGIPDEQFF
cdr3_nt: TGTGCCACAAGGACCGCCCGCCGCTTAGCGGGAATTCCGGATGAGCAGTTCTTC

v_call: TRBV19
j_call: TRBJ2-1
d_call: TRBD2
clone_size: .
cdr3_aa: CASSISSGGRNNNEQFF
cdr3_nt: TGTGCCAGTAGTATTTCGTCAGGCGGGAGGAACAACAATGAGCAGTTCTTC

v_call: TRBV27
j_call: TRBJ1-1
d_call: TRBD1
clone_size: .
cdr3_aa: CASSLSRGLEAFF
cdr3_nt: TGTGCCAGCAGTTTAAGCAGGGGGCTTGAAGCTTTCTTT

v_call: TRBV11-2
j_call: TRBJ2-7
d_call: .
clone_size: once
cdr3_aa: CASSIRDYEQYF
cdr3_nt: TGTGCCAGCAGCATCCGGGACTACGAGCAGTACTTC

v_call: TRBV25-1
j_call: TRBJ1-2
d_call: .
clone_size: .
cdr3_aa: CASTRGHDYGYTF
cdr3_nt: TGTGCCAGCACGCGGGGTCATGACTATGGCTACACCTTC

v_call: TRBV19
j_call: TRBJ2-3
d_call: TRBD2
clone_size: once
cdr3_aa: CASSKVAGVTDTQYF
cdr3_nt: TGTGCCAGTAGTAAGGTAGCGGGAGTAACAGATACGCAGTATTTT

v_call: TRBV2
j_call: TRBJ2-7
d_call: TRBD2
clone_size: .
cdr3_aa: CASELSGRAFDEQYF
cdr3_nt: TGTGCCAGCGAGCTTAGCGGGAGGGCCTTCGACGAGCAGTACTTC

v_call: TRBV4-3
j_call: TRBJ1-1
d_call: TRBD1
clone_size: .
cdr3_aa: CASSQDGQGSGTEAFF
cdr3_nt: TGCGCCAGCAGCCAAGATGGACAGGGGAGTGGAACTGAAGCTTTCTTT

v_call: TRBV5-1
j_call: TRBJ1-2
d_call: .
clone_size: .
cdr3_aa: CASSPREAGGYTF
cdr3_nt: TGCGCCAGCAGCCCCAGGGAAGCGGGTGGCTACACCTTC

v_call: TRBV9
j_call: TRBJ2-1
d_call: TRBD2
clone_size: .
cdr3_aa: CASSVGGLAGINEQFF
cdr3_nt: TGTGCCAGCAGCGTAGGGGGACTAGCGGGAATCAATGAGCAGTTCTTC

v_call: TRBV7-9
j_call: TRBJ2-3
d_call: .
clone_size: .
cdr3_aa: CASSSSGTVYSTQYF
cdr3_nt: TGTGCCAGCAGCTCGTCCGGGACTGTTTACTCGACGCAGTATTTT

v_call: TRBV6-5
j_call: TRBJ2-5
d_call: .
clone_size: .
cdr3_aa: CASSYTNVPVETQYF
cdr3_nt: TGTGCCAGCAGTTACACCAACGTTCCGGTTGAGACCCAGTACTTC

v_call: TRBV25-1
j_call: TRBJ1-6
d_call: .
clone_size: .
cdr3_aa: CASRGPKGGNSPLHF
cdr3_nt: TGTGCCAGCAGAGGGCCAAAAGGGGGTAATTCACCCCTCCACTTT

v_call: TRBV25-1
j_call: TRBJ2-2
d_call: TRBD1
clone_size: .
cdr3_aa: CASSGVGGQGTGELFF
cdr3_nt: TGTGCCAGCAGTGGGGTTGGGGGACAGGGGACCGGGGAGCTGTTTTTT

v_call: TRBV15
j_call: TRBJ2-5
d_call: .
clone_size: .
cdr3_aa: CATSRGQGQETQYF
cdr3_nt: TGTGCCACCAGCAGAGGCCAGGGGCAAGAGACCCAGTACTTC

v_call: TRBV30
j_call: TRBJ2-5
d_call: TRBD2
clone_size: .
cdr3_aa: CAWSPPYPTSGETQYF
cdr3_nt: TGTGCCTGGAGTCCCCCGTACCCAACTAGCGGGGAGACCCAGTACTTC

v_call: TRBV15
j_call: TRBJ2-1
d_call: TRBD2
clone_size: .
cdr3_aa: CATSRTEGKREHNEQFF
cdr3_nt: TGTGCCACCAGCAGAACGGAGGGTAAGCGGGAGCACAATGAGCAGTTCTTC

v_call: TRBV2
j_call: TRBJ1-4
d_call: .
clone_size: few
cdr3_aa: CASSVGQRGEKLFF
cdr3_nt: TGTGCCAGCAGTGTTGGACAGCGAGGTGAAAAACTGTTTTTT

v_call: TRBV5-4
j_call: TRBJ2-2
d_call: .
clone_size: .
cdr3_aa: CASSRRLNTGELFF
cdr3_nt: TGTGCCAGCAGCCGGAGACTAAACACCGGGGAGCTGTTTTTT

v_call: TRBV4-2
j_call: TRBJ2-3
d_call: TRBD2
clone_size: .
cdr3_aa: CASSHAGAGRALADTQYF
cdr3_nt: TGTGCCAGCAGCCATGCCGGCGCGGGGAGGGCTCTCGCAGATACGCAGTATTTT

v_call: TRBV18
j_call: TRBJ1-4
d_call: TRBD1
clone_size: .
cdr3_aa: CASSPPYRPGQANEKLFF
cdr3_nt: TGTGCCAGCTCACCACCGTACCGCCCGGGACAGGCTAATGAAAAACTGTTTTTT

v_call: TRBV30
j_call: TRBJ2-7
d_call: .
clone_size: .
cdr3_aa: CAWSALNRFAEQYF
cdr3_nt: TGTGCCTGGAGTGCCCTTAACCGGTTTGCGGAGCAGTACTTC

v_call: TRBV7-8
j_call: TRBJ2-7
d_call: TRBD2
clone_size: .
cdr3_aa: CASSLSHRSGRSSYEQYF
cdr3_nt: TGTGCCAGCAGCTTATCTCACCGTAGCGGGAGGAGCTCCTACGAGCAGTACTTC